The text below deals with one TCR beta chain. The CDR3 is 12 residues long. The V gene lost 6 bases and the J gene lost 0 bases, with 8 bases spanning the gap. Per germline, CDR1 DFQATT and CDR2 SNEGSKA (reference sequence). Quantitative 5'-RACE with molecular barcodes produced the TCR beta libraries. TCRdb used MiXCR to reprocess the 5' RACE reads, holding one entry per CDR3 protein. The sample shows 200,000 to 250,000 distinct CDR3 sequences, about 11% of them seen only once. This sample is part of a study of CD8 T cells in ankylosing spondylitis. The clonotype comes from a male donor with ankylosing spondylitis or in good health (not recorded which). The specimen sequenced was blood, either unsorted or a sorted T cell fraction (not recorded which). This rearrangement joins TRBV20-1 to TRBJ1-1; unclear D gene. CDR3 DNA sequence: TGCAGTGCCTTAGGGATGAACACTGAAGCTTTCTTT. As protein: CSALGMNTEAFF.